This T cell receptor beta chain derives from a study of blood T cell repertoires in COVID-19. Background on the study: Donors in the United States, Italy and Spain gave samples during acute or convalescent COVID-19.

As handled by the study authors: Estimates of nucleated cell counts were drawn from the amplification of reference gene primers. Clones were read by immunoSEQ multiplex PCR, and TCRdb kept only the in-frame ones, dropping some. V and J calls and clone size are as listed in that table; D and trimming were resolved from the DNA. Here the sample spans about 160,000 clones, approximately 80% being singletons. Material: peripheral blood. The clonotype originates from a woman at least 80 years old with acute or convalescent COVID-19.

CDR3 bases: TGTGCCAGCAGCTTAAGTCAAGGGGGCGCAACCTATGGCTACACCTTC. Residues: CASSLSQGGATYGYTF. The rearrangement joins TRBV7-2 to TRBJ1-2; 7 bases match TRBD1. This CDR3 is 16 amino acids long. CDR1 SGHTA and CDR2 FQGNSA come from the germline V gene. The J segment lost 4 bases and the V segment lost 2 bases, leaving 10 bases of the junction unmatched.